This TCR beta chain is from a study of blood T cell repertoires in COVID-19 (TCRdb year 2020). Regarding the research as a whole: Collaborator samples came from the United States, Italy and Spain and covered acute and convalescent phases of COVID-19. The prospective study material was composed of cDNA or gDNA derived from T cells, B-cell-depleted T cells, or PBMCs. The dataset comprised deeply sampled blood TCRbeta repertoires from subjects exposed to, actively infected with, or recovered from COVID-19. The repertoires were released in a freely available public database intended as a resource for research on the immune response to SARS-CoV-2. Samples came from the ongoing ImmuneRACE study (first 160 participants) plus 1,254 subjects from 6 global collaborators. A de-identified subject ID, COVID-19 status, age in years and sex were almost always included in the sample metadata. Where HLA class I and class II types were available, the types were taken from metadata supplied by the sample provider, not from assay-based typing.

Overall study outcomes, separate from this receptor: How much clinical and demographic metadata was included differed by source and by participant, and the metadata was provided uncurated.

TCRbeta CDR3 regions were amplified from genomic DNA using the immunoSEQ Assay, a bias-controlled multiplex PCR. In the original analysis: The number of nucleated cells in each sample was estimated by amplification of reference gene primers within the assay. To quantify the absolute abundance of each unique TCRbeta CDR3 rearrangement, sequence reads were collapsed and filtered. For each sample, productive Simpson clonality was calculated by taking the square root of Simpson's diversity index across productive rearrangements. TCRdb's version of the immuneACCESS table is confined to in-frame rearrangements and falls short of the full clone set. An unresolved V gene accounts for under half of the shortfall where checked; the remainder is of unknown origin. V, J and clone size reflect that table, while D and trimming were determined from the DNA. In all, the sample holds more than 95,000 clones, and roughly four fifths of those were seen once. The leading ten clones occupy more than 4.5% of the sample.

CDR1 and CDR2 are drawn from the germline V gene (reference sequence): MNHEY, SMNVEV. V is cut by 2 bases and J by 3 bases, and the space between the germline ends is 7 bases. The CDR3 starts with the cysteine, ends with the phenylalanine, and has 13 residues. The entry retains the CDR3 DNA only, 39 bases that are in frame from base 1. Note on this clone: Its recognized antigen is unknown. Base qualities are not at hand, and no much larger clone is one base apart.

Each collaborating institution followed its own protocols to collect whole blood in K2EDTA tubes. Collaborator samples were shipped for TCRbeta analysis as frozen whole blood, isolated PBMCs, or DNA extracted from either sample type. Recombination connected TRBV27 to TRBJ1-1, and perhaps TRBD1 as D gene, on 6 matching bases. Source material: peripheral blood. The source of this sequence is a man aged 60 to 69 with acute or convalescent COVID-19. The CDR3 region has the sequence CASSLKGDTEAFF. Read as DNA, the sequence is TGTGCCAGCAGTTTAAAGGGGGACACTGAAGCTTTCTTT.